A single T cell receptor (beta chain) is shown here with its context. V was clipped by 8 bases and J by 4 bases; unmatched bases: 9. CDR1 and CDR2 (germline): MNHEY, SVGAGI. The CDR3 extends over 14 amino acids. Original handling: Amplifying reference gene primers gave estimates of nucleated cell counts. TCRdb's table, derived via immunoSEQ multiplex PCR, lists solely in-frame clones and lacks some. V, J and clone size are those of that table, while D and trimming were read from the DNA. The repertoire includes 250,000 or so clones, around four fifths of them detected once, and around 6.4% sits in the top ten. This specimen belongs to a study of blood T cell repertoires in COVID-19. In the study overall: Samples came from the United States, Italy and Spain, spanning acute and convalescent COVID-19.

The sequence was collected from a woman aged 60 to 75 with active or convalescent COVID-19. V and J are TRBV6-5 and TRBJ1-2; 8 bases are a match to TRBD1. The sample comprised peripheral blood. CDR3 residues: CASGELTGVYGYTF. The CDR3 nucleotides read TGTGCCAGCGGGGAATTGACAGGGGTCTATGGCTACACCTTC.